This T cell receptor (beta chain) was observed in a study of T cell changes during pregnancy in multiple sclerosis (dated by TCRdb to about 2019). Context from the whole study: The study looked at changes in the T cell repertoire across pregnancy in women with multiple sclerosis.

Libraries were built with the immunoSEQ multiplex PCR assay. TCRdb took over this immuneACCESS table, retaining in-frame rearrangements with V and J assigned. Such tables are incomplete; in checked studies, under half of the missing clones stem from an unresolved V gene, and the remainder is unexplained. This sample comprises 80,000 to 95,000 clones, 93% of them detected only once. 1.1% to 1.5% of the sample is held by the ten biggest clonotypes. In the case of this clone: Its cognate antigen has yet to be identified. No much larger clone is present one base from it, and per-base qualities are unavailable.

The sequence was collected from a female donor in good health, enrolled as a control in a pregnancy study. This sample comprised peripheral blood, obtained in the third trimester of pregnancy.

Read as DNA, the sequence is TGTGCCTGGAGGCGGGACCTCACTGCTTTGGGCGAGCAGTACTTC. Translated, this gives CAWRRDLTALGEQYF. The chain was built from TRBV30 and TRBJ2-7; TRBD2 is a weak D gene call, 6 bases matching. The CDR3 has 15 amino acids, counting the end cysteine and phenylalanine. This entry keeps only the CDR3 DNA: 45 bases, framed from base 1. The V and J ends are trimmed by 3 bases and 6 bases, leaving 21 bases between them. Taken from the germline V gene (reference sequence), the CDR1 and CDR2 loops are GTSNPN and SVGIG.